The 4 T cell receptor beta chains in this list originate from one sample, sequenced in a study of blood T cell repertoires in COVID-19. The repertoire was sequenced with immunoSEQ multiplex PCR; TCRdb's copy has only in-frame clones and lacks some. Among fewer than 200,000 clones listed, around 74% were seen once. Sequenced material: peripheral blood. The receptors stem from a woman older than 75 with acute or convalescent COVID-19.

This chain uses TRBV3-1 (or the pseudogene TRBV3-2) with TRBJ1-4; 11 nucleotides agree with TRBD1. The CDR3 loop spans 17 amino acids. V lost 4 bases, J lost 8 bases, and 12 bases stayed unmatched. Germline V CDR1 and CDR2: LGHDT, YNNKEL (reference sequence). CDR3 loop: CASSLIGGTGGREKLFF. For the CDR3, the DNA is TGTGCCAGCAGCCTCATCGGGGGGACAGGGGGAAGAGAAAAACTGTTTTTT.

This sequence joins TRBV5-5 and TRBJ2-7, with 9 nucleotides matching TRBD2. V lost 0 bases, J lost 6 bases, and 13 bases stayed unmatched. The CDR3 has 17 residues. Germline CDR1 and CDR2: SGHKS and YYEKEE (reference sequence). As DNA, the CDR3 is TGTGCCAGCAGCTTGGGGCCTCGGGCTAGCGGGACGTCCGAGCAGTACTTC. Its protein product is CASSLGPRASGTSEQYF.

This chain connects TRBV21-1 to TRBJ1-2; the table's D call TRBD1 went unverified against the DNA. TRBV21-1 is termed a pseudogene. The CDR3 runs 17 residues. The CDR3 DNA follows: TGTGCCAGCAGCTCTAACCGGGACAGACATTGCTACTATGGCTACACCTTC. Encoded protein: CASSSNRDRHCYYGYTF.

This chain joins TRBV27 and TRBJ2-3; D might be TRBD1 (5 bases). The CDR3 runs 15 residues. The germline CDR1 and CDR2 sequences are MNHEY and SMNVEV (reference sequence). V lost 3 bases, J lost 2 bases, and 12 bases lay in between. CDR3 in amino acids: CASSLGQKNTDTQYF. The CDR3 DNA follows: TGTGCCAGCAGTTTGGGGCAGAAAAACACAGATACGCAGTATTTT.